The 29 T cell receptor beta chains reported below all come from one sample, sequenced in a study of OX40 agonist ivuxolimab in advanced cancers. TCRdb's table, derived via immunoSEQ multiplex PCR, lists solely in-frame clones and lacks some. In the table there are tens of thousands of clones, around 87% of which are singletons. This sample comprised CD4+ or CD8+ T cells sorted from blood, obtained in a trial of the OX40 agonist ivuxolimab. The origin of the receptors is an adult with an advanced solid tumor such as melanoma, head and neck, liver or kidney cancer.

The chain uses TRBV6-1 and TRBJ1-2; D might be TRBD1 (5 bases). V was cut by 2 bases and J by 1 base, with 8 bases left in between. Germline V gene sequence: CDR1 MNHNS, CDR2 SASEGT. The CDR3 sequence is 14 residues long. The CDR3 reads CASSETGLNYGYTF. In DNA form, the CDR3 reads TGTGCCAGCAGTGAAACAGGCCTTAACTATGGCTACACCTTC.

The chain recombines TRBV5-1 with TRBJ2-7; D gene unclear. Between the trimmed V and J ends, which lost 4 bases and 1 base, there was a span of 12 bases. CDR3 length: 14 amino acids. CDR1 SGHRS and CDR2 YFSETQ come from the germline V gene. CDR3 in amino acids: CASSEPGSSYEQYF. The CDR3 DNA sequence: TGCGCCAGCAGCGAACCCGGGTCTTCCTACGAGCAGTACTTC.

The chain couples TRBV10-3 to TRBJ2-3; perhaps TRBD2 as D (6 bases). The CDR3 extends over 21 amino acids. Germline V gives CDR1 ENHRY, CDR2 SYGVKD. V lost 0 bases to trimming and J lost 0 bases, with 25 bases between them. CDR3 bases: TGTGCCATCAGTGAGTCTAGGGCTAGCGCTAGCCTTGTCTGGAGCACAGATACGCAGTATTTT. Translated, it gives CAISESRASASLVWSTDTQYF.

This chain uses TRBV28 with TRBJ1-6, with D tentatively TRBD1 (5 bases). CDR3 length: 17 residues. Trimming shortened V by 6 bases and J by 8 bases, and 23 bases separated the two germline ends. In germline, CDR1 is MDHEN, CDR2 SYDVKM. The CDR3 bases are TGTGCCAGCAGCACCGCGTCTCGGGGGGGAGGTGATTCACCCCTCCACTTT. Protein sequence: CASSTASRGGGDSPLHF. Drawing the rest from reference TRBV28 and TRBJ1-6, the complete variable domain is DVKVTQSSRYLVKRTGEKVFLECVQDMDHENMFWYRQDPGLGLRLIYFSYDVKMKEKGDIPEGYSVSREKKERFSLILESASTNQTSMYLCASSTASRGGGDSPLHFGNGTRLTVT.

The chain employs TRBV13 and TRBJ2-2, with no clear D. Germline CDR1 reads PRHDT; CDR2 reads FYEKMQ (reference sequence). This CDR3 region has 12 residues. The V and J ends lost 4 bases and 5 bases respectively, with 5 bases between them. CDR3: CASSSRTGELFF. The CDR3, as DNA: TGTGCCAGCAGCTCACGTACCGGGGAGCTGTTTTTT.

V gene TRBV19 combines with J gene TRBJ1-1, with 10 bases that match TRBD1. Trimming cost V 4 bases and J 4 bases; bases outside gene matches: 3. Germline lookup yields CDR1 LNHDA and CDR2 SQIVND (reference sequence). The CDR3 spans 14 residues. This CDR3 is CASSTRDRGTEAFF. CDR3 coding DNA: TGTGCCAGTAGTACGAGGGACAGGGGCACTGAAGCTTTCTTT.

This chain links TRBV2 with TRBJ2-7; D not certain. Germline CDR1 SNHLY, CDR2 FYNNEI. V gave up 5 bases and J gave up 3 bases, with 8 bases separating them. The CDR3 has 12 amino acids. The DNA of the CDR3 is TGTGCCAGCAGTCTCGACTTCTACGAGCAGTACTTC. This codes for CASSLDFYEQYF.

The J gene is TRBJ1-2, the V gene TRBV15; weak D call: TRBD1 (5 bases). This CDR3 comprises 12 residues. Germline CDR1 and CDR2: LNHNV and YYDKDF (reference sequence). V was pared by 3 bases and J by 5 bases, with 7 bases between. The CDR3 loop reads CATSSGGYGYTF. In DNA form, the CDR3 reads TGTGCCACCAGCAGTGGGGGTTATGGCTACACCTTC.

The genes are TRBV6-5 and TRBJ2-7, with 8 bases matching TRBD1. CDR1 and CDR2 from the germline V gene are MNHEY and SVGAGI. This CDR3 comprises 16 residues. The ends lost 3 bases at V and 6 bases at J; junction bases unmatched: 13. Written as DNA, the CDR3 is TGTGCCAGCAGTTATATCGGACAGGGAAGATCTAGCGAGCAGTACTTC. This sequence encodes CASSYIGQGRSSEQYF.

The CDR3 loop reads CASGRIGNTEAFF. CDR3 DNA sequence: TGTGCCAGCGGGAGGATCGGGAACACTGAAGCTTTCTTT. V and J are TRBV6-6 and TRBJ1-1; D is ambiguous. The length of the CDR3 is 13 residues. V was pared by 8 bases and J by 1 base, with 11 bases between. CDR1 and CDR2 (germline): MNHNY, SVGAGI (reference sequence).

The genes are TRBV10-3 and TRBJ1-6, with D unclear. The CDR3 extends over 16 amino acids. V dropped 3 bases and J dropped 9 bases, with 18 bases sitting between them. Per germline, CDR1 ENHRY and CDR2 SYGVKD. DNA of the CDR3: TGTGCCATCAGTGATGCGCCGTCGGGCTACATTTCACCCCTCCACTTT. It is translated as CAISDAPSGYISPLHF.

This clone has just a few counts. The chain links TRBV4-1 to TRBJ1-5; unclear D gene. V shed 0 bases and J shed 1 base, with 1 base lying between them. The CDR3 is 13 residues long. The germline gives CDR1 MGHRA, CDR2 YSYEKL. The CDR3 region is CASSQDSNQPQHF. For the CDR3, the DNA is TGCGCCAGCAGCCAAGACAGCAATCAGCCCCAGCATTTT.

The chain uses TRBV9 and TRBJ2-1; possible D gene TRBD2, 6 bases. The length of the CDR3 is 17 residues. The ends were cut back, 0 bases at V and 8 bases at J, with 21 bases in the middle. Germline V gene data show CDR1 as SGDLS and CDR2 as YYNGEE. CDR3 in amino acids: CASSVAPRGFVGHEQFF. In DNA, the CDR3 is TGTGCCAGCAGCGTAGCCCCCCGGGGGTTTGTAGGGCATGAGCAGTTCTTC.

V is TRBV19 and J is TRBJ1-2, with TRBD1 identical over 7 bases. V gave up 8 bases and J gave up 3 bases; unmatched junction bases: 6. The CDR3 sequence is 13 residues long. Germline V CDR1 and CDR2: LNHDA, SQIVND (reference sequence). The CDR3 DNA is TGTGCCAGTTCTCAGCAGGGGGACTATGGCTACACCTTC. Residues: CASSQQGDYGYTF.

The CDR3 bases are TGTGCCAGCAGCTTCAACACAGATACGCAGTATTTT. Amino acids: CASSFNTDTQYF. This chain joins TRBV7-9 and TRBJ2-3; D gene uncertain. The CDR3 contains 12 residues. Germline V gene data show CDR1 as SEHNR and CDR2 as FQNEAQ (reference sequence). Trimming removed 3 bases from V and 2 bases from J, with 3 bases in between.

J is TRBJ1-4 and V is TRBV4-1; no reliable D call. There are 13 residues in the CDR3. Germline V gives CDR1 MGHRA, CDR2 YSYEKL. Deletions cut 4 bases from V and 4 bases from J, with 7 bases between. Written as DNA, the CDR3 is TGCGCCAGCAGCCCGCACATTAATGAAAAACTGTTTTTT. Amino acids: CASSPHINEKLFF.

DNA of the CDR3: TGCGCCAGCAGCCGACAGGGAAGGCTAACAACTACCGGGGAGCTGTTTTTT. As protein: CASSRQGRLTTTGELFF. The chain joins TRBV5-1 to TRBJ2-2, with TRBD1 matching over 7 bases. Germline CDR1 SGHRS, CDR2 YFSETQ. Trimming cost V 4 bases and J 5 bases; bases outside gene matches: 14. This CDR3 is built from 17 residues.

This clone was seen only a few times. The chain carries TRBV11-2 and TRBJ2-1; TRBD2 matches 9 bases. The CDR3 has 15 amino acids. The trim removed 3 bases at V and 7 bases at J, leaving 7 bases unmatched. Germline lookup yields CDR1 SGHAT and CDR2 FQNNGV. The chain's CDR3 is CASSFGTSGGNEQFF. The CDR3 region has the DNA TGTGCCAGCAGCTTCGGGACCAGCGGGGGGAATGAGCAGTTCTTC.

V is TRBV7-2 and J is TRBJ2-3; 11 nucleotides align to TRBD2. Germline V gene lookup returns CDR1 SGHTA and CDR2 FQGNSA. CDR3 length equals 16 residues. Trimming at V came to 5 bases and at J to 0 bases, leaving 4 bases not matched to a gene. The CDR3 nucleotides read TGTGCCAGCAGCCCGGGACTAGCGGCTAGCACAGATACGCAGTATTTT. The encoded protein is CASSPGLAASTDTQYF.

V is TRBV5-1 and J is TRBJ2-1; a weak D match, TRBD2 (7 bases). The V end lost 3 bases, the J end lost 4 bases, and 14 bases lay between the germline ends. Germline lookup yields CDR1 SGHRS and CDR2 YFSETQ. The CDR3 is 15 amino acids. This chain's CDR3 is CASSYGRGLYNEQFF. The CDR3 DNA reads as TGCGCCAGCAGCTATGGGCGGGGGCTTTACAATGAGCAGTTCTTC.

The sample holds one count of this clone. The chain recombines TRBV5-1 with TRBJ1-1; TRBD1 matches 9 bases. The germline V gene encodes CDR1 SGHRS and CDR2 YFSETQ. CDR3 length equals 16 residues. Losses at the gene ends were 3 bases for V and 4 bases for J; bases not matched to a gene: 10. This CDR3 reads CASSSGVDRGITEAFF. CDR3 in DNA: TGCGCCAGCAGCTCAGGAGTAGACAGGGGGATCACTGAAGCTTTCTTT.

This clone was seen just once. The chain combines TRBV10-3 with TRBJ1-2; tentatively, D is TRBD1 (6 bases). The CDR3 loop spans 14 amino acids. Germline CDR1 and CDR2: ENHRY and SYGVKD. Trimming took off 2 bases at V and 1 base at J, with 8 bases between the two ends. CDR3 residues: CAISEPGDNYGYTF. The CDR3 DNA sequence: TGTGCCATCAGTGAGCCAGGGGATAACTATGGCTACACCTTC.

V gene TRBV28 combines with J gene TRBJ1-2, with D perhaps matching TRBD1 (5 bases). CDR3 length: 13 residues. Germline CDR1 MDHEN, CDR2 SYDVKM. With 3 bases removed from V and 8 bases from J, the gap between germline ends came to 13 bases. The CDR3 DNA sequence: TGTGCCAGCAGTTTGCCCAGGGATGGAGGCTACACCTTC. Translating gives CASSLPRDGGYTF.

The V and J genes are TRBV9 and TRBJ2-1; D gene ambiguous. The CDR3 sequence is 13 residues long. V lost 2 bases to trimming and J lost 7 bases, with 10 bases between them. From germline, CDR1 is SGDLS and CDR2 YYNGEE. CDR3 bases: TGTGCCAGCAGCGTTAGGACCCTAAATGAGCAGTTCTTC. Residues: CASSVRTLNEQFF.

The chain recombines TRBV15 with TRBJ1-3; D is unresolved. The ends were cut back, 0 bases at V and 7 bases at J, with 7 bases in the middle. The CDR3 covers 13 residues. Germline loops: CDR1 LNHNV, CDR2 YYDKDF (reference sequence). The CDR3: CATSRDLTNTIYF. The CDR3 DNA sequence: TGTGCCACCAGCAGAGATCTAACCAACACCATATATTTT.

The V and J genes are TRBV19 and TRBJ1-2; TRBD1 agrees at 7 bases. The V segment lost 4 bases and the J segment 2 bases; nucleotides outside the gene matches: 7. CDR1 is LNHDA and CDR2 is SQIVND in the germline V gene (reference sequence). The CDR3 has 15 residues. DNA of the CDR3: TGTGCCAGTAGTACTCCGACGACAGGGAACTATGGCTACACCTTC. It specifies CASSTPTTGNYGYTF.

The gene calls are TRBV29-1 and TRBJ2-1, with TRBD2 matching 16 bases. Unmatched junction bases numbered 3, after V lost 5 bases and J lost 8 bases. CDR1 is SQVTM and CDR2 is ANQGSEA in the germline V gene. CDR3 length: 14 amino acids. Here the CDR3 reads CSVRGTSGRDEQFF. CDR3 nucleotides: TGCAGCGTTCGTGGGACTAGCGGGAGGGATGAGCAGTTCTTC.

This sequence joins TRBV28 and TRBJ1-1, with 7 bases identical to TRBD1. Germline values: CDR1 MDHEN, CDR2 SYDVKM. The J segment lost 1 base and the V segment lost 3 bases, leaving 5 bases of the junction unmatched. The CDR3 has 15 amino acids. The CDR3 here is CASSFFRGKNTEAFF. CDR3 DNA sequence: TGTGCCAGCAGTTTTTTCAGGGGGAAGAACACTGAAGCTTTCTTT.

The chain links TRBV14 to TRBJ2-3; TRBD2 aligns across 14 bases. The CDR3 is made up of 19 amino acids. Germline loops: CDR1 SGHDN, CDR2 FVKESK. V shed 4 bases, J shed 4 bases, and the junction held 13 bases outside the gene matches. The CDR3 nucleotides are TGTGCCAGCAGCCCTGGACTAGCGGGAGGCCTAGTCAGATCAGATACGCAGTATTTT. It specifies CASSPGLAGGLVRSDTQYF.